This entry lists 5 T cell receptor beta chains sequenced from one sample in a study of blood T cell repertoires in COVID-19. Sequenced by immunoSEQ multiplex PCR; TCRdb stores in-frame clones only, minus some. The profile shows around 190,000 clones, roughly 83% of them singletons. Sequencing input: PBMCs or T cells enriched from blood (not recorded which). These receptor sequences come from a woman under 40 who had recovered from COVID-19.

The J gene is TRBJ2-1, the V gene TRBV6-6, with D tentatively TRBD1 (6 bases). The CDR3 has 16 amino acids. CDR1 is MNHNY and CDR2 is SVGAGI in the germline V gene (reference sequence). V was cut by 2 bases and J by 6 bases, with 17 bases left in between. Here the CDR3 reads CASSYGRSGEANEQFF. In DNA form, the CDR3 reads TGTGCCAGCAGTTACGGGCGGTCAGGGGAAGCCAATGAGCAGTTCTTC.

This sequence joins TRBV14 and TRBJ2-3; no clear D. Germline assignment: CDR1 SGHDN and CDR2 FVKESK. This CDR3 contains 15 residues. Trimming left V 4 bases short and J 0 bases short, with 11 bases between. Here the CDR3 reads CASSPGVFSTDTQYF. The DNA of the CDR3 is TGTGCCAGCAGCCCTGGAGTATTTAGCACAGATACGCAGTATTTT. The entire variable domain, with the rest obtained from reference TRBV14 and TRBJ2-3, is as follows: EAGVTQFPSHSVIEKGQTVTLRCDPISGHDNLYWYRRVMGKEIKFLLHFVKESKQDESGMPNNRFLAERTGGTYSTLKVQPAELEDSGVYFCASSPGVFSTDTQYFGPGTRLTVL.

This clone has just a few counts. The rearrangement links TRBV6-4 to TRBJ2-7, with D unresolved. This CDR3 contains 14 residues. The germline gives CDR1 MRHNA, CDR2 SNTAGT. V was cut by 6 bases and J by 2 bases, with 14 bases left in between. This chain's CDR3 is CASRVKRITYEQYV. The CDR3 DNA sequence: TGTGCCAGCAGAGTCAAGAGGATCACCTACGAGCAGTACGTC.

V and J are TRBV21-1 and TRBJ2-1; TRBD1 was called by the table and not checked on the DNA. TRBV21-1 has pseudogene status. The CDR3 has 14 amino acids. Here the CDR3 reads CASSSGGAPNEQFF. DNA of the CDR3: TGTGCCAGCAGTTCAGGGGGCGCGCCCAATGAGCAGTTCTTC.

This chain connects TRBV7-2 to TRBJ1-1; 7 nucleotides align to TRBD1. Germline V gene sequence: CDR1 SGHTA, CDR2 FQGNSA. J lost 0 bases, V lost 4 bases, and 5 bases had no gene match. This CDR3 spans 15 amino acids. The CDR3 here is CASSSGQNMNTEAFF. The CDR3 bases are TGTGCCAGCAGCTCGGGACAGAATATGAACACTGAAGCTTTCTTT.